What follows describes a single T cell receptor (beta chain). This specimen belongs to a study of memory CD4+ T cells and cytomegalovirus serostatus. The sort gate was single viable CD3+CD4+CD8-CD45RO+ cells for memory CD4+ T cells. After thawing, CD4+ T cells were positively selected. Source study methods: After removing out-of-frame reads, over 2 million distinct TCRbeta sequences remained. TCRdb's copy holds only in-frame clones and misses some; the assay was immunoSEQ multiplex PCR. D and trimming come from the DNA, and the V and J calls and clone size come from that table. The data hold roughly 50,000 clones, with 78% observed a single time. Germline V CDR1 and CDR2: SGHRS, YFSETQ. There are 18 residues in the CDR3. Losses at the gene ends were 5 bases for V and 2 bases for J; bases not matched to a gene: 15.

Material for sequencing was memory CD4+ T cells from blood. This chain links TRBV5-1 with TRBJ2-2; 7 nucleotides agree with TRBD1. This TCR was sampled from an adult in good health and CMV-seronegative. CDR3 sequence reads: CASRNVGEGQKNTGELFF. CDR3 nucleotides: TGCGCCAGCAGAAATGTGGGAGAGGGACAGAAAAACACCGGGGAGCTGTTTTTT.